The source of this T cell receptor (beta chain) is a study of glioma-infiltrating T cells after dendritic cell vaccination. The sample's time point: after dendritic cell vaccination, including at tumor progression/relapse. With 2 bases removed from V and 5 bases from J, the gap between germline ends came to 16 bases. This CDR3 is 15 amino acids long. Germline assignment: CDR1 SGHKS and CDR2 YYEKEE (reference sequence). This clone was seen just once. Clones were read by immunoSEQ multiplex PCR, and TCRdb kept only the in-frame ones, dropping some. The repertoire holds 55,000 to 75,000 clones, with just under 85% as singletons.

Sample: blood, taken after dendritic cell vaccination. This rearrangement joins TRBV5-5 to TRBJ1-1; the D gene is possibly TRBD1 (6 bases). The TCR sequence derives from a human donor with glioblastoma. Here the CDR3 DNA reads TGTGCCAGCAGCTTTTTTCCCAGGGGCGAGACTGAAGCTTTCTTT. Protein product: CASSFFPRGETEAFF.